One sample yielded the 17 T cell receptor beta chains listed below, sequenced in a study of T cell responses to AZD1222 COVID-19 vaccine. TCRdb keeps only in-frame clones here, not all; method: immunoSEQ multiplex PCR. The sample has about 140,000 clones; about 88% are singletons. Sequencing used peripheral blood, obtained on day 0 of AZD1222 vaccination. The receptors shown here come from an adult in good health.

V is TRBV28 and J is TRBJ2-3; D is possibly TRBD2 (5 bases). Germline lookup yields CDR1 MDHEN and CDR2 SYDVKM. This CDR3 contains 16 residues. V gave up 4 bases and J gave up 1 base, with 15 bases separating them. CDR3 sequence: CASSWTDTLRTDTQYF. The CDR3 region has the DNA TGTGCCAGCAGTTGGACTGATACCCTTCGCACAGATACGCAGTATTTT.

CDR3 residues: CASSFLDGHEHF. CDR3 DNA: TGTGCCAGCAGCTTCCTCGACGGCCATGAGCATTTT. The rearrangement uses TRBV7-9 and TRBJ1-5, with unresolved D. The CDR3 extends over 12 amino acids. V gave up 3 bases and J gave up 14 bases, with 14 bases separating them. The germline CDR1 and CDR2 sequences are SEHNR and FQNEAQ (reference sequence).

This sequence joins TRBV10-1 and TRBJ2-7, with TRBD2 identical over 11 bases. Germline V lookup: CDR1 WNHNN, CDR2 SYGVQD (reference sequence). The CDR3 runs 14 residues. V trimming: 5 bases; J trimming: 3 bases; junction bases outside the gene matches: 3. This chain's CDR3 is CASSKTSGDYEQYF. DNA for the CDR3: TGCGCCAGCAGTAAGACTAGCGGGGACTACGAGCAGTACTTC.

The V call is TRBV7-2, the J call TRBJ1-1, with TRBD1 matching 7 bases. Looked up from germline, CDR1 is SGHTA and CDR2 is FQGNSA. The CDR3 is made up of 14 amino acids. With 4 bases clipped from V and 4 bases from J, the junction kept 6 bases outside the gene matches. CDR3 coding DNA: TGTGCCAGCAGCTCGGGACAGTCAGGCACTGAAGCTTTCTTT. Protein: CASSSGQSGTEAFF.

The gene calls are TRBV7-9 and TRBJ1-2, with TRBD1 as a possible D gene (5 bases). Germline V gives CDR1 SEHNR, CDR2 FQNEAQ (reference sequence). The CDR3 contains 15 residues. V was cut by 10 bases and J by 5 bases, with 23 bases left in between. The CDR3 is CATNPGTAEGYGYTF. Written as DNA, the CDR3 is TGTGCCACCAACCCAGGGACGGCCGAGGGGTATGGCTACACCTTC.

J is TRBJ1-2 and V is TRBV7-9, with D tentatively TRBD1 (5 bases). V lost 5 bases and J 5 bases, leaving 9 bases between the germline ends. The CDR3 loop spans 12 amino acids. Germline V gene lookup returns CDR1 SEHNR and CDR2 FQNEAQ (reference sequence). The CDR3 bases are TGTGCCAGCAGCAAAGGGGCATATGGCTACACCTTC. Its protein is CASSKGAYGYTF.

This chain links TRBV19 with TRBJ2-7, with D perhaps TRBD1 or TRBD2 (6 bases each). Germline V CDR1 and CDR2: LNHDA, SQIVND (reference sequence). The CDR3 is made up of 15 amino acids. V shed 4 bases and J shed 1 base, with 14 bases lying between them. The CDR3: CASSKEGGQSYEQYF. DNA of the CDR3: TGTGCCAGTAGTAAAGAGGGAGGACAGTCCTACGAGCAGTACTTC.

The CDR3 DNA is TGTGCCAGTAGCCCCTACCCAGGGAAGGGGCTCAATGAGCAGTTCTTC. Translated: CASSPYPGKGLNEQFF. V is TRBV19 and J is TRBJ2-1; D is possibly TRBD1 (5 bases). The V end was cut by 6 bases, the J end by 6 bases, with 21 bases between. The CDR3 length is 16 residues. Germline loops: CDR1 LNHDA, CDR2 SQIVND (reference sequence).

The V and J genes are TRBV9 and TRBJ2-5; D gene unclear. V dropped 3 bases and J dropped 1 base, with 10 bases sitting between them. The CDR3 runs 14 residues. In germline, CDR1 is SGDLS, CDR2 YYNGEE. CDR3 nucleotides: TGTGCCAGCAGCGCACCTAACTCCCAAGAGACCCAGTACTTC. It encodes CASSAPNSQETQYF.

A single count supports this clone. The chain links TRBV27 to TRBJ1-1; TRBD1 aligns across 9 bases. V lost 8 bases to trimming and J lost 4 bases; unmatched junction nucleotides: 14. This CDR3 spans 16 amino acids. The germline V gene has CDR1 MNHEY and CDR2 SMNVEV (reference sequence). The CDR3 is CASRHGTGREGTEAFF. Here the CDR3 DNA reads TGTGCCAGCCGCCACGGGACAGGGCGGGAGGGCACTGAAGCTTTCTTT.

J is TRBJ1-2 and V is TRBV19; D might be TRBD1 (6 bases). Germline V gene data show CDR1 as LNHDA and CDR2 as SQIVND (reference sequence). The CDR3 sequence is 15 residues long. V dropped 7 bases and J dropped 4 bases, with 19 bases sitting between them. The CDR3, as DNA: TGTGCCAGTAACTCTCAAGGGGGTACCGTCTATGGCTACACCTTC. As protein: CASNSQGGTVYGYTF. The full variable domain, completed using reference TRBV19 and TRBJ1-2, is DGGITQSPKYLFRKEGQNVTLSCEQNLNHDAMYWYRQDPGQGLRLIYYSQIVNDFQKGDIAEGYSVSREKKESFPLTVTSAQKNPTAFYLCASNSQGGTVYGYTFGSGTRLTVV.

The V call is TRBV11-2, the J call TRBJ2-5; 9 bases are shared with TRBD1. After removal of 3 bases from V and 0 bases from J, the junction contained 5 bases not matched to a gene. This CDR3 comprises 16 residues. Germline CDR1 SGHAT, CDR2 FQNNGV. The CDR3 DNA is TGTGCCAGCAGCTTCGACAGGGGGAGAAACCAAGAGACCCAGTACTTC. It specifies CASSFDRGRNQETQYF.

The V call is TRBV13, the J call TRBJ2-1; the match to TRBD2 covers 10 bases. Trimming at V came to 2 bases and at J to 8 bases, leaving 6 bases not matched to a gene. The CDR3 consists of 15 residues. The V gene's germline CDR1 is PRHDT and CDR2 FYEKMQ (reference sequence). CDR3 coding DNA: TGTGCCAGCAGCTTACCCGGGACTAGCGAGGATGAGCAGTTCTTC. This codes for CASSLPGTSEDEQFF.

The chain couples TRBV7-3 to TRBJ1-1, with D perhaps TRBD1 (5 bases). This CDR3 contains 13 residues. Germline CDR1 reads SGHTA; CDR2 reads FQGTGA. V was pared by 5 bases and J by 2 bases, with 9 bases between. DNA of the CDR3: TGTGCCAGCAGCCAGACAGTTAACACTGAAGCTTTCTTT. This codes for CASSQTVNTEAFF. Together with reference TRBV7-3 and TRBJ1-1, the CDR3 gives the full variable domain: GAGVSQTPSNKVTEKGKYVELRCDPISGHTALYWYRQSLGQGPEFLIYFQGTGAADDSGLPNDRFFAVRPEGSVSTLKIQRTERGDSAVYLCASSQTVNTEAFFGQGTRLTVV.

V usage is TRBV3-1 (or the pseudogene TRBV3-2) and J usage is TRBJ1-1; 8 nucleotides agree with TRBD1. The CDR3 extends over 16 amino acids. CDR1 and CDR2 from the germline V gene are LGHDT and YNNKEL (reference sequence). Germline trimming cut 4 bases from V and 11 bases from J; bases unmatched to any gene: 18. The CDR3 nucleotides are TGTGCCAGCAGCCTCACGATGGACAGGGTCGGCCTGAGTGCTTTCTTT. Translation: CASSLTMDRVGLSAFF.

J is TRBJ2-7 and V is TRBV6-6; 9 bases are a match to TRBD1. The CDR3 extends over 15 amino acids. Per germline, CDR1 MNHNY and CDR2 SVGAGI (reference sequence). Trimming took 2 bases from V and 5 from J; bases not matched to a gene: 7. This CDR3 reads CASSYPQGARHEQYF. Here the CDR3 DNA reads TGTGCCAGCAGTTACCCACAGGGGGCGCGCCACGAGCAGTACTTC.

This chain connects TRBV5-1 to TRBJ1-1; 7 bases fit TRBD1. The CDR3 totals 14 residues. Trimming took 4 bases from V and 1 from J; bases not matched to a gene: 4. Germline V gene lookup returns CDR1 SGHRS and CDR2 YFSETQ. The CDR3 spells CASSRDSQNTEAFF. The CDR3 nucleotides read TGCGCCAGCAGCCGGGACAGCCAGAACACTGAAGCTTTCTTT.